This T cell receptor beta chain was captured by sequencing in a study of blood T cell repertoires in COVID-19. For the study at large: The United States, Italy and Spain were the sources of the acute and convalescent COVID-19 samples. The cDNA or gDNA used as material had been derived from T cells, B-cell-depleted T cells, or PBMCs.

In the original processing: Cell counts per sample came from amplifying reference gene primers. Sequenced by immunoSEQ multiplex PCR; TCRdb stores in-frame clones only, minus some. The DNA was the basis for D and trimming; V, J and clone size are from that table. Here the sample spans some 160,000 clones, 83% being singletons. Germline V lookup: CDR1 SGHTS, CDR2 YDEGEE. This CDR3 has 15 residues. V lost 0 bases and J lost 4; bases outside the gene matches: 3. This clonotype was sampled from a human donor in a cohort sampled during active COVID-19. The rearrangement uses TRBV5-8 and TRBJ2-5; 10 bases line up with TRBD1. Sequencing was done on a sample of peripheral blood. The CDR3 DNA sequence: TGTGCCAGCAGCTTGGGGGACAGGGGAGGAGAGACCCAGTACTTC. Translation: CASSLGDRGGETQYF.